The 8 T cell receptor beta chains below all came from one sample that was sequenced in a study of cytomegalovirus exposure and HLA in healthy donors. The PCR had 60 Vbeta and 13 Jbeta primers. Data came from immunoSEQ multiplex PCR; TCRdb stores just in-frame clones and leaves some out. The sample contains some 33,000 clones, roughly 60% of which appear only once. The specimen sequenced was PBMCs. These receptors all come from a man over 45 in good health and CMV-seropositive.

Here the CDR3 reads CASSANRGLGYTF. CDR3 bases: TGTGCCAGCAGTGCGAACAGGGGGCTGGGCTACACCTTC. The chain is built from TRBV6-1 and TRBJ1-2, with 9 positions matching TRBD1. The V gene end was trimmed by 4 bases and the J gene end by 8 bases; junction bases not matched to a gene: 5. CDR1 MNHNS and CDR2 SASEGT come from the germline V gene. The CDR3 sequence is 13 residues long.

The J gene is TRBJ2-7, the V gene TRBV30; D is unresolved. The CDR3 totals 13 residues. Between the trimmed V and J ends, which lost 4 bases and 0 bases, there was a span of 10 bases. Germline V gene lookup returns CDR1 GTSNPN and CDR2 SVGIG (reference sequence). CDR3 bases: TGTGCCTGGATAAACGGTAGCTCCTACGAGCAGTACTTC. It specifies CAWINGSSYEQYF. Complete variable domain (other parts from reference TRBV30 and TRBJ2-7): SQTIHQWPATLVQPVGSPLSLECTVEGTSNPNLYWYRQAAGRGLQLLFYSVGIGQISSEVPQNLSASRPQDRQFILSSKKLLLSDSGFYLCAWINGSSYEQYFGPGTRLTVT.

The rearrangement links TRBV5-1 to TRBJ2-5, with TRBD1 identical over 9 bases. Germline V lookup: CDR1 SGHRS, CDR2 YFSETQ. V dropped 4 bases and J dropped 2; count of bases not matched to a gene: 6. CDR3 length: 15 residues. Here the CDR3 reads CASSLGQGQQETQYF. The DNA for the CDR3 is TGCGCCAGCAGCCTTGGACAGGGGCAACAAGAGACCCAGTACTTC.

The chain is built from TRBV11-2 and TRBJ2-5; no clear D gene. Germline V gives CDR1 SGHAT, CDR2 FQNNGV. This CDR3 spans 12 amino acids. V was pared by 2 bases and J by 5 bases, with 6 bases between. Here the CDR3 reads CASSLREETQYF. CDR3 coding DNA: TGTGCCAGCAGCTTACGAGAGGAGACCCAGTACTTC.

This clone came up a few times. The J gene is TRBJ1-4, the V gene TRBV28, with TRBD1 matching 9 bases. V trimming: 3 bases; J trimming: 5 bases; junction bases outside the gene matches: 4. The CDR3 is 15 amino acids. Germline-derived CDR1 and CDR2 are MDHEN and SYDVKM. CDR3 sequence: CASSLGQGLNEKLFF. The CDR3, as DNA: TGTGCCAGCAGTTTGGGACAGGGTTTAAATGAAAAACTGTTTTTT.

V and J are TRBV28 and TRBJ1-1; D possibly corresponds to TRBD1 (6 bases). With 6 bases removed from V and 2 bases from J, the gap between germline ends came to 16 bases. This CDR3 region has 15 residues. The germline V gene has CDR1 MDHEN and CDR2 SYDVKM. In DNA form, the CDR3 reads TGTGCCAGCAGACGAACGCGCAGGGGAAACACTGAAGCTTTCTTT. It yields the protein CASRRTRRGNTEAFF.

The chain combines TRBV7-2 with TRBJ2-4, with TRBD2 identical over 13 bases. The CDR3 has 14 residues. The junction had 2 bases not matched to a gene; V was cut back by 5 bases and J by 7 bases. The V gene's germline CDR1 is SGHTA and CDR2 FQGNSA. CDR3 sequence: CASSTSGGANIQYF. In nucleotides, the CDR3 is TGTGCCAGCAGCACTAGCGGGGGGGCCAACATTCAGTACTTC.

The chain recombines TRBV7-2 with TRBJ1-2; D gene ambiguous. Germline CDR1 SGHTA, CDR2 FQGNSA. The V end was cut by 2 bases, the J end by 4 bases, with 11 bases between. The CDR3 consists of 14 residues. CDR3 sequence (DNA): TGTGCCAGCAGCTTACTGGGAGTAAGCTATGGCTACACCTTC. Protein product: CASSLLGVSYGYTF.